Following are 27 T cell receptor beta chains from one sample sequenced in a study of cytotoxic CD8 clonotypes in ibrutinib-treated CLL. TCRdb keeps only in-frame clones here, not all; method: immunoSEQ multiplex PCR. Of some 23,000 clones in the sample, 65% to 80% are singletons; the top ten hold over 35%. Specimen: PBMCs, collected after 12 months of ibrutinib treatment. The receptors stem from a human donor with chronic lymphocytic leukemia.

The rearrangement links TRBV29-1 to TRBJ2-3; D is possibly TRBD1 (5 bases). V gave up 2 bases and J gave up 5 bases, with 11 bases separating them. Per germline, CDR1 SQVTM and CDR2 ANQGSEA. The CDR3 runs 13 residues. CDR3: CSVERQGLDTQYF. The CDR3 DNA follows: TGCAGCGTTGAACGGCAGGGTTTAGATACGCAGTATTTT.

This chain connects TRBV30 to TRBJ1-2; D possibly corresponds to TRBD1 (5 bases). V was shortened by 0 bases and J by 7 bases, with 9 bases between the two germline ends. This CDR3 has 12 residues. Germline CDR1 is GTSNPN and CDR2 is SVGIG (reference sequence). CDR3 in amino acids: CAWSVGRGGYTF. CDR3 bases: TGTGCCTGGAGTGTAGGGAGGGGTGGCTACACCTTC.

This clone appeared a few times. The chain links TRBV19 to TRBJ2-7, with TRBD2 as a possible D gene (6 bases). This CDR3 is built from 13 residues. Germline-derived CDR1 and CDR2 are LNHDA and SQIVND (reference sequence). Trimming cost V 1 base and J 4 bases, with 8 bases left between them. CDR3 DNA: TGTGCCAGTAGTATAGCGGGGGAATACGAGCAGTACTTC. Translating it yields CASSIAGEYEQYF.

This clone showed up just a few times. The V and J genes are TRBV30 and TRBJ1-2; no clear D gene. The germline CDR1 and CDR2 sequences are GTSNPN and SVGIG (reference sequence). CDR3 length equals 12 residues. V shed 0 bases and J shed 2 bases, with 4 bases lying between them. CDR3 nucleotides: TGTGCCTGGAGTGTACTCAACTATGGCTACACCTTC. Translation gives CAWSVLNYGYTF.

This clone was detected once. V and J are TRBV5-1 and TRBJ2-5; D unclear. CDR3 length equals 14 residues. The V and J ends lost 3 bases and 5 bases respectively, with 14 bases between them. Germline loops: CDR1 SGHRS, CDR2 YFSETQ. CDR3 coding DNA: TGCGCCAGCAGCTCTTCTCACTCCCAGGAGACCCAGTACTTC. Amino acid sequence: CASSSSHSQETQYF. Full variable domain (outside the CDR3, taken from reference TRBV5-1 and TRBJ2-5): KAGVTQTPRYLIKTRGQQVTLSCSPISGHRSVSWYQQTPGQGLQFLFEYFSETQRNKGNFPGRFSGRQFSNSRSEMNVSTLELGDSALYLCASSSSHSQETQYFGPGTRLLVL.

This clone was counted between two and nine times. V and J are TRBV27 and TRBJ1-2; 11 positions agree with TRBD1. With 5 bases clipped from V and 5 bases from J, the junction kept 7 bases outside the gene matches. Germline V gene data show CDR1 as MNHEY and CDR2 as SMNVEV (reference sequence). CDR3 length: 15 amino acids. CDR3 residues: CASSTRTGGTYGYTF. The CDR3, as DNA: TGTGCCAGCAGTACCCGGACAGGGGGCACTTATGGCTACACCTTC.

The gene calls are TRBV30 and TRBJ1-3; D gene ambiguous. Trimming took off 3 bases at V and 4 bases at J, with 7 bases between the two ends. The CDR3 runs 12 residues. Germline V gives CDR1 GTSNPN, CDR2 SVGIG (reference sequence). CDR3 nucleotides: TGTGCCTGGAGCGCCACAGGAAACACCATATATTTT. Translating it yields CAWSATGNTIYF.

V is TRBV18 and J is TRBJ2-2, with 9 bases fitting TRBD1. The CDR3 runs to 15 residues. Germline V gives CDR1 KGHSH, CDR2 LQKENI. V shed 4 bases and J 1 base; nucleotides not matched to a gene: 1. DNA of the CDR3: TGTGCCAGCTCACTGGGACAGGGGAACACCGGGGAGCTGTTTTTT. This gives the protein CASSLGQGNTGELFF.

This chain uses TRBV6-1 with TRBJ2-2, with 9 bases fitting TRBD1. CDR1 MNHNS and CDR2 SASEGT come from the germline V gene. With V trimmed by 2 bases and J by 4 bases, 2 bases remained unmatched. This CDR3 is 15 amino acids long. Here the CDR3 DNA reads TGTGCCAGCAGTGAACAGACAGGGGGCACCGGGGAGCTGTTTTTT. Residues: CASSEQTGGTGELFF.

V is TRBV6-6 and J is TRBJ2-7; 10 bases line up with TRBD2. This CDR3 is built from 15 residues. The J segment lost 3 bases and the V segment lost 2 bases, leaving 4 bases of the junction unmatched. Germline values: CDR1 MNHNY, CDR2 SVGAGI (reference sequence). This chain's CDR3 is CASSYRLAGGYEQYF. The CDR3 DNA is TGTGCCAGCAGTTACCGTTTAGCGGGGGGCTACGAGCAGTACTTC.

The chain joins TRBV5-1 to TRBJ2-7, with D uncertain. CDR3 length: 10 amino acids. V was shortened by 7 bases and J by 2 bases, with 4 bases between the two germline ends. Per germline, CDR1 SGHRS and CDR2 YFSETQ. The CDR3 coding sequence is TGCGCCAGCGGCGCCTACGAGCAGTACTTC. Amino acids: CASGAYEQYF. Combining the CDR3 with reference TRBV5-1 and TRBJ2-7 gives the whole variable domain KAGVTQTPRYLIKTRGQQVTLSCSPISGHRSVSWYQQTPGQGLQFLFEYFSETQRNKGNFPGRFSGRQFSNSRSEMNVSTLELGDSALYLCASGAYEQYFGPGTRLTVT.

The chain couples TRBV5-1 to TRBJ2-3, with TRBD1 as a possible D gene (6 bases). The CDR3 runs to 15 residues. Trimming removed 4 bases from V and 4 bases from J, with 16 bases in between. Germline V gene data show CDR1 as SGHRS and CDR2 as YFSETQ. The CDR3 DNA follows: TGCGCCAGCAGCACCCTTGGCAGGGGCCCAGATACGCAGTATTTT. This translates into CASSTLGRGPDTQYF.

V gene TRBV15 combines with J gene TRBJ2-7, with 12 nucleotides matching TRBD1. The V gene end was trimmed by 4 bases and the J gene end by 6 bases; junction bases not matched to a gene: 4. This CDR3 comprises 14 residues. The germline V gene encodes CDR1 LNHNV and CDR2 YYDKDF (reference sequence). Here the CDR3 reads CATSKGQGAGEQYF. The CDR3, as DNA: TGTGCCACCAGCAAGGGACAGGGGGCAGGCGAGCAGTACTTC. Drawing the rest from reference TRBV15 and TRBJ2-7, the complete variable domain is DAMVIQNPRYQVTQFGKPVTLSCSQTLNHNVMYWYQQKSSQAPKLLFHYYDKDFNNEADTPDNFQSRRPNTSFCFLDIRSPGLGDTAMYLCATSKGQGAGEQYFGPGTRLTVT.

The gene calls are TRBV5-1 and TRBJ1-2; 11 nucleotides line up with TRBD1. The germline V gene has CDR1 SGHRS and CDR2 YFSETQ. The length of the CDR3 is 14 residues. The V and J ends lost 4 bases and 7 bases, in that order; junction bases with no gene match: 6. In DNA, the CDR3 is TGCGCCAGCAGCCTGGACAGGGGGCTGGGTGGCTACACCTTC. Amino acid sequence: CASSLDRGLGGYTF.

This clone has just a few counts. The chain has TRBV29-1 and TRBJ1-1; a possible D gene is TRBD1 (6 bases). Germline V gene lookup returns CDR1 SQVTM and CDR2 ANQGSEA. Trimming took off 5 bases at V and 1 base at J, with 17 bases between the two ends. This CDR3 is built from 15 residues. CDR3 bases: TGCAGCGTTACTAATACCCTGACAGGGAACACTGAAGCTTTCTTT. This gives the protein CSVTNTLTGNTEAFF.

This clone was seen more than once but under ten times. This rearrangement joins TRBV5-1 to TRBJ1-2; D is possibly TRBD1 (6 bases). The V end lost 0 bases, the J end lost 13 bases, and 22 bases lay between the germline ends. Germline CDR1 is SGHRS and CDR2 is YFSETQ. The CDR3 has 15 residues. The chain's CDR3 is CASSLAPYKRGRCTF. The CDR3 bases are TGCGCCAGCAGCTTGGCCCCTTACAAAAGGGGGAGGTGCACCTTC.

The rearrangement links TRBV2 to TRBJ1-1; no clear D gene. Trimming left V 5 bases short and J 5 bases short, with 9 bases between. The CDR3 is 12 residues long. Germline V gene lookup returns CDR1 SNHLY and CDR2 FYNNEI. CDR3 protein: CASSRGRTEAFF. CDR3 DNA sequence: TGTGCCAGCAGTCGAGGGCGGACTGAAGCTTTCTTT.

The table lists this clone with a few counts. The rearrangement joins TRBV30 to TRBJ1-2; D not certain. V was clipped by 0 bases and J by 5 bases, with 10 bases between them. Germline CDR1 and CDR2: GTSNPN and SVGIG (reference sequence). This CDR3 region has 13 residues. As DNA, the CDR3 is TGTGCCTGGAGTGTAGAGTTTGGGTATGGCTACACCTTC. Translating gives CAWSVEFGYGYTF.

The J gene is TRBJ1-1, the V gene TRBV5-1; the D is unclear. The V end lost 3 bases, the J end lost 5 bases, and 14 bases lay between the germline ends. The CDR3 loop spans 14 amino acids. Germline-derived CDR1 and CDR2 are SGHRS and YFSETQ. In nucleotides, the CDR3 is TGCGCCAGCAGCTCTGTCCAAGTGGGAACTGAAGCTTTCTTT. Translated, it gives CASSSVQVGTEAFF.

The chain has TRBV7-3 and TRBJ2-1; 8 bases line up with TRBD1. Germline V lookup: CDR1 SGHTA, CDR2 FQGTGA. Trimming took 5 bases from V and 11 from J; bases not matched to a gene: 5. The CDR3 sequence is 12 residues long. CDR3 DNA sequence: TGTGCCAGCAGCCCACGACAGGGGAAGCAGTTCTTC. As protein: CASSPRQGKQFF. Combining the CDR3 with reference TRBV7-3 and TRBJ2-1 gives the whole variable domain GAGVSQTPSNKVTEKGKYVELRCDPISGHTALYWYRQSLGQGPEFLIYFQGTGAADDSGLPNDRFFAVRPEGSVSTLKIQRTERGDSAVYLCASSPRQGKQFFGPGTRLTVL.

This chain joins TRBV6-1 and TRBJ1-5; D gene uncertain. In germline, CDR1 is MNHNS, CDR2 SASEGT. V lost 8 bases, J lost 0 bases, and 5 bases lay in between. CDR3 length: 12 residues. The CDR3 DNA is TGTGCCAGCCGGTATAGCAATCAGCCCCAGCATTTT. Translating it yields CASRYSNQPQHF.

This rearrangement joins TRBV19 to TRBJ1-5, with TRBD1 identical over 8 bases. Germline V gives CDR1 LNHDA, CDR2 SQIVND (reference sequence). V lost 5 bases and J lost 5; bases outside the gene matches: 5. The CDR3 totals 14 residues. CDR3 region: CASSAGQGHQPQHF. The CDR3 nucleotides read TGTGCCAGTAGTGCTGGACAGGGCCATCAGCCCCAGCATTTT.

The CDR3: CASSSWDRGLEQYF. DNA for the CDR3: TGTGCCAGCAGTTCCTGGGACAGGGGGCTTGAGCAGTACTTC. The chain links TRBV6-5 to TRBJ2-7; 12 bases fit TRBD1. Germline CDR1 MNHEY, CDR2 SVGAGI. CDR3 size: 14 residues. The V gene end was trimmed by 4 bases and the J gene end by 7 bases; junction bases not matched to a gene: 5.

This chain links TRBV27 with TRBJ1-4; weak D call: TRBD1 (6 bases). Trimming took off 5 bases at V and 5 bases at J, with 12 bases between the two ends. Germline CDR1 reads MNHEY; CDR2 reads SMNVEV (reference sequence). The CDR3 contains 14 residues. CDR3 DNA: TGTGCCAGCAGTGGGGGCAGATGGAATGAAAAACTGTTTTTT. Its translation is CASSGGRWNEKLFF. The entire variable domain, with the rest obtained from reference TRBV27 and TRBJ1-4, is as follows: EAQVTQNPRYLITVTGKKLTVTCSQNMNHEYMSWYRQDPGLGLRQIYYSMNVEVTDKGDVPEGYKVSRKEKRNFPLILESPSPNQTSLYFCASSGGRWNEKLFFGSGTQLSVL.

The chain couples TRBV5-1 to TRBJ1-1; 8 nucleotides align to TRBD1. The junction had 5 bases not matched to a gene; V was cut back by 2 bases and J by 8 bases. Germline loops: CDR1 SGHRS, CDR2 YFSETQ. This CDR3 is 13 amino acids long. The CDR3 reads CASSFGTGREAFF. The CDR3 region has the DNA TGCGCCAGCAGCTTCGGGACAGGCAGAGAAGCTTTCTTT.

V gene TRBV5-1 combines with J gene TRBJ2-1; tentatively, D is TRBD1 (6 bases). V dropped 4 bases and J dropped 4 bases, with 15 bases sitting between them. The CDR3 has 15 residues. Germline assignment: CDR1 SGHRS and CDR2 YFSETQ. The DNA of the CDR3 is TGCGCCAGCAGCCCCCGGGACATGGGATACAATGAGCAGTTCTTC. Amino acid sequence: CASSPRDMGYNEQFF.

J is TRBJ2-3 and V is TRBV14; 10 nucleotides line up with TRBD2. The CDR3 spans 15 residues. The J segment lost 6 bases and the V segment lost 2 bases, leaving 5 bases of the junction unmatched. Germline V gene sequence: CDR1 SGHDN, CDR2 FVKESK. The DNA of the CDR3 is TGTGCCAGCAGCCAAAGCGGGGGGGCGTTGGATACGCAGTATTTT. This encodes CASSQSGGALDTQYF.